The TCR beta chain described here comes from a study of T cell responses to AZD1222 COVID-19 vaccine. Measured with immunoSEQ multiplex PCR; TCRdb has only the in-frame clones, and not every one. Among over 95,000 clones listed, roughly 90% were seen once. Notes on this clone: The antigen remains undetermined.

Between the trimmed V and J ends, which lost 4 bases and 4 bases, there was a span of 13 bases. The CDR3 spans 14 residues. Germline CDR1 LGHDT, CDR2 YNNKEL (reference sequence). Study-wide results and limits: Vaccine-associated CD4 TCRs spanned spike, dominant at 160-218 and 743-854. Spike-specific TCR breadth and depth rose after two AZD1222 doses. In the spike-specific TCR repertoire, nearly half reportedly target unmutated variant regions. Most donors were white British and more were female, and clonal diversity was possibly underestimated.

This sequence was found in an adult in good health. The V gene is TRBV3-1 (or the pseudogene TRBV3-2), the J gene TRBJ1-2; tentatively, D is TRBD1 (6 bases). The input for sequencing was peripheral blood, taken on day 0 of AZD1222 vaccination. The CDR3 DNA reads TGTGCCAGCAGCCCGTGGGACACTCGCTATGGCTACACCTTC. Protein: CASSPWDTRYGYTF.